The following is a T cell receptor (beta chain) sequence with its context. Its antigen is unknown. Treatment: around 19 received Ad26.COV2.S at low or high dose, single or two shots; several received placebo; per-sample allocation not given. Sampling took place 63 days after the first vaccine or placebo injection. The data were produced by immunoSEQ multiplex PCR, yet TCRdb's version contains in-frame clones alone and is incomplete. The sample consists of 350,000 to 400,000 clones, 89% of them appearing once. The data were taken from a study of Ad26.COV2.S vaccination and SARS-CoV-2 variants. Study-wide background: Ad26.COV2.S, an intramuscular injection, was given once or twice 56 days apart. Findings of the study overall: Vaccine recipients showed a spike-specific TCR breadth that was higher than in placebo recipients.

Per the germline V gene, CDR1 is SGHVS and CDR2 is FQNEAQ. Trimming took 5 bases from V and 1 from J, leaving 8 bases between them. The length of the CDR3 is 13 residues. The gene calls are TRBV7-8 and TRBJ1-1; unclear D gene. The receptor was derived from a person aged 18 to 59 who received the Ad26.COV2.S COVID-19 vaccine or a placebo. The sequenced sample was peripheral blood, obtained in a trial of Ad26.COV2.S vaccine versus placebo. CDR3 nucleotides: TGTGCCAGCAGCCTCACGACGAACACTGAAGCTTTCTTT. Its protein is CASSLTTNTEAFF.